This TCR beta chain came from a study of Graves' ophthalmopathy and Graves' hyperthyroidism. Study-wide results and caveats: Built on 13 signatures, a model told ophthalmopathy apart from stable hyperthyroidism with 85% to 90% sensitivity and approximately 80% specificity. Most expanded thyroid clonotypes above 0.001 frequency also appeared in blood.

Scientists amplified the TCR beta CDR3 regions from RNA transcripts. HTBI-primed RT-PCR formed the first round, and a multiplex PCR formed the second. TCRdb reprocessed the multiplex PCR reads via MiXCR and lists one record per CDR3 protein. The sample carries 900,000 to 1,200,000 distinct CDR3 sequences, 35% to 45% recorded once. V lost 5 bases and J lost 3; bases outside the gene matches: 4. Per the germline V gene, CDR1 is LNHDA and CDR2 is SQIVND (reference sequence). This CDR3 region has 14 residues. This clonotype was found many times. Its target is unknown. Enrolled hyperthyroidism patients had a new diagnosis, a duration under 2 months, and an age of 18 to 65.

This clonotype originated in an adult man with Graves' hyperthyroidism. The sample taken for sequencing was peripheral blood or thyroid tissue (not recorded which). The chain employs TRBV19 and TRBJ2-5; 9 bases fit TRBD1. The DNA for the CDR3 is TGTGCCAGTAGTGTCCGGGACAGGGAAGAGACCCAGTACTTC. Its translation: CASSVRDREETQYF.